One sample yielded the 11 T cell receptor beta chains listed below, sequenced in a study of tumor and adjacent non-tumor tissue in lung cancer. TCRbeta libraries were built with three rounds of nested PCR, modified from ARM-PCR. TCRdb re-analysed the multiplex PCR reads in MiXCR, keeping a single row per CDR3 protein. The sample lists around 120,000 distinct CDR3 sequences; around three fifths were seen once. No cell sorting was done before RNA was extracted from the tissue. Sequenced sample: lung tumor tissue. The receptor source for this set is a man younger than 40 with non-small cell lung cancer.

A word on this clonotype: The conserved phenylalanine or tryptophan normally closing the CDR3 is absent here, so this likely arose from a read error. This rearrangement joins TRBV12-3 or TRBV12-4 to TRBJ2-1; 15 nucleotides align to TRBD2. J was trimmed by 9 bases and V by 6 bases; bases with no gene match: 3. This CDR3 is built from 14 residues. The CDR3 spells CASRPGLAGGEQFS. The CDR3 DNA follows: TGTGCCAGCAGGCCGGGACTAGCGGGGGGTGAGCAGTTCTCC.

This clonotype occurred many times. J is TRBJ2-5 and V is TRBV11-2; no definite D call. There are 14 residues in the CDR3. V was pared by 3 bases and J by 5 bases, with 13 bases between. From germline, CDR1 is SGHAT and CDR2 FQNNGV. CDR3 region: CASSLGLSRETQYF. CDR3 DNA sequence: TGTGCCAGCAGCTTGGGGTTATCCCGGGAGACCCAGTACTTC. Complete variable domain (other parts from reference TRBV11-2 and TRBJ2-5): EAGVAQSPRYKIIEKRQSVAFWCNPISGHATLYWYQQILGQGPKLLIQFQNNGVVDDSQLPKDRFSAERLKGVDSTLKIQPAKLEDSAVYLCASSLGLSRETQYFGPGTRLLVL.

This clonotype was picked up one time. No conserved phenylalanine or tryptophan is present at the end of the CDR3, so a read error is the likely explanation. The chain carries TRBV6-5 and TRBJ1-1; 7 nucleotides match TRBD1. The CDR3 is 14 residues long. The germline CDR1 and CDR2 sequences are MNHEY and SVGAGI. J was trimmed by 1 base and V by 4 bases; bases with no gene match: 3. CDR3 nucleotides: TGTGCCAGCAGTTCGGGACAGAGGAACACTGAAGCTTTCTAC. Translation: CASSSGQRNTEAFY.

As for this clonotype: This may be a read error, as it is one base from a much larger clone. The chain combines TRBV5-1 with TRBJ2-7, with D perhaps given as TRBD1 or TRBD2 (5 bases each). V dropped 5 bases and J dropped 5 bases, with 20 bases sitting between them. The CDR3 length is 15 residues. Germline V gene lookup returns CDR1 SGHRS and CDR2 YFSETQ. The chain's CDR3 is CASSLREGNADEQYF. CDR3 nucleotide sequence: TGCGCCAGCAGTCTCCGAGAGGGGAATGCAGACGAGCAGTACTTC.

This clonotype has more than one count but fewer than ten. This chain connects TRBV7-9 to TRBJ2-7, with D possibly being TRBD2 (5 bases). The V gene lost 3 bases and the J gene lost 4 bases, with 13 bases spanning the gap. The V gene's germline CDR1 is SEHNR and CDR2 FQNEAQ (reference sequence). There are 14 residues in the CDR3. CDR3 DNA sequence: TGTGCCAGCAGCTTTACGAGGGATTGGTACGAGCAGTACTTC. Amino acids: CASSFTRDWYEQYF.

Regarding this clonotype: A read error may be the cause here, since a much bigger clone is one base away. This chain connects TRBV20-1 to TRBJ2-7, with 8 bases identical to TRBD1. Looked up from germline, CDR1 is DFQATT and CDR2 is SNEGSKA (reference sequence). The CDR3 contains 13 residues. V trimming: 7 bases; J trimming: 5 bases; junction bases outside the gene matches: 10. Here the CDR3 DNA reads TGCAGTGTCACCGGACAGGGCTACGACGAGCAGTACTTC. It is translated as CSVTGQGYDEQYF.

About this clonotype itself: This clone may be a read error of a much larger clone one base away. The chain employs TRBV4-3 and TRBJ2-1; tentative D call: TRBD2 (6 bases). Germline loops: CDR1 LGHNA, CDR2 YSLEER. Trimming removed 2 bases from V and 8 bases from J, with 16 bases in between. CDR3 size: 15 residues. The CDR3 spells CASSQIIGTAHEQFF. The CDR3 bases are TGCGCCAGCAGCCAAATAATTGGGACTGCCCATGAGCAGTTCTTC.

In regard to this clonotype: The junction does not match germline at one end; this may be a read error. This chain uses TRBV6-2 or TRBV6-3 with TRBJ1-5, with no clear D. The CDR3 has 17 residues. Germline V gene sequence: CDR1 MNHEY, CDR2 SVGEGT. DNA for the CDR3: TGTGCCAGCAGCTACTCGTCCAGAGTCAATAACAATCAGCCCCAGCATTTT. It encodes CASSYSSRVNNNQPQHF.

On this clonotype itself: The missing conserved phenylalanine or tryptophan at the end of this CDR3 makes a read error likely. This chain links TRBV7-9 with TRBJ1-4, with 8 bases aligning to TRBD1. Germline CDR1 and CDR2: SEHNR and FQNEAQ (reference sequence). The CDR3 has 16 residues. The DNA of the CDR3 is TGTGCCAGTAGCTCGGACAGGGAAGGGCCTGATGAAAAACTGTTTTCT. It specifies CASSSDREGPDEKLFS.

This clonotype is judged large. This chain links TRBV20-1 with TRBJ1-1; 7 bases fit TRBD1. CDR1 is DFQATT, CDR2 SNEGSKA, per germline (reference sequence). This CDR3 has 13 residues. V gave up 2 bases and J gave up 5 bases; unmatched junction bases: 5. CDR3 residues: CSARRQGGTEAFF. As DNA, the CDR3 is TGCAGTGCTAGAAGACAGGGAGGAACTGAAGCTTTCTTT.

The rearrangement links TRBV6-2 or TRBV6-3 to TRBJ2-5; D not certain. Deletions cut 0 bases from V and 3 bases from J, with 5 bases between. The germline gives CDR1 MNHEY, CDR2 SVGEGT. This CDR3 comprises 13 residues. The DNA for the CDR3 is TGTGCCAGCAGTTACTCGAGTGAAGAGACCCAGTACTTC. Protein product: CASSYSSEETQYF.